These T cell receptor beta chains were read from a single sample in a study of CD8 T cells in Susac syndrome. One entry per CDR3 protein, called by TCRdb with MiXCR from the immunoSEQ multiplex PCR reads. The data show approximately 150,000 distinct CDR3 sequences, roughly 94% seen once. The sequenced sample consisted of CD4+ T cells from PBMCs. The receptors stem from a human donor in good health. CDR3s include the opening cysteine and the closing phenylalanine or tryptophan. D genes are given only for firm matches. For some rows the clone size is stated as once, few or many, or as a class when expanded; others skip it.

J gene: TRBJ2-1; D gene: TRBD1; clone size: -; V gene: TRBV19; CDR3 protein: CASSMEQGAIEQFF; CDR3 DNA: TGTGCCAGTAGTATGGAACAGGGGGCTATTGAGCAGTTCTTC
J gene: TRBJ2-4; D gene: -; clone size: -; V gene: TRBV27; CDR3 protein: CASSLSGPRNIQYF; CDR3 DNA: TGTGCCAGCAGTTTATCTGGGCCCCGGAACATTCAGTACTTC
J gene: TRBJ2-1; D gene: -; clone size: -; V gene: TRBV18; CDR3 protein: CASSPSAQSYNEQFF; CDR3 DNA: TGTGCCAGCTCACCATCAGCCCAGTCGTACAATGAGCAGTTCTTC
J gene: TRBJ2-7; D gene: -; clone size: -; V gene: TRBV20-1; CDR3 protein: CSAPAASGEYEQYF; CDR3 DNA: TGCAGTGCTCCGGCGGCAAGTGGGGAGTACGAGCAGTACTTC
J gene: TRBJ2-5; D gene: TRBD1; clone size: -; V gene: TRBV5-4; CDR3 protein: CASSDATGAQETQYF; CDR3 DNA: TGTGCCAGCAGCGACGCCACAGGGGCCCAAGAGACCCAGTACTTC
J gene: TRBJ2-2; D gene: -; clone size: -; V gene: TRBV7-6; CDR3 protein: CASSLGGSRTGELFF; CDR3 DNA: TGTGCCAGCAGCTTAGGTGGGAGCCGGACCGGGGAGCTGTTTTTT
J gene: TRBJ1-4; D gene: -; clone size: once; V gene: TRBV5-1; CDR3 protein: CASSLGHYEKLFF; CDR3 DNA: TGCGCCAGCAGCTTGGGGCATTATGAAAAACTGTTTTTT
J gene: TRBJ1-2; D gene: TRBD1; clone size: -; V gene: TRBV12-3/TRBV12-4; CDR3 protein: CASSGDRAGGYTF; CDR3 DNA: TGTGCCAGCAGTGGCGACAGGGCGGGTGGCTACACCTTC
J gene: TRBJ2-3; D gene: -; clone size: -; V gene: TRBV20-1; CDR3 protein: CSASPSGTDTQYF; CDR3 DNA: TGCAGTGCTAGCCCCAGCGGCACAGATACGCAGTATTTT
J gene: TRBJ1-1; D gene: -; clone size: -; V gene: TRBV19; CDR3 protein: CASSPPRQGKIREAFF; CDR3 DNA: TGTGCCAGTAGTCCCCCTCGGCAGGGAAAAATCAGGGAAGCTTTCTTT
J gene: TRBJ2-7; D gene: -; clone size: -; V gene: TRBV6-5; CDR3 protein: CASAAQGAYEQYF; CDR3 DNA: TGTGCCAGCGCGGCGCAGGGAGCCTACGAGCAGTACTTC